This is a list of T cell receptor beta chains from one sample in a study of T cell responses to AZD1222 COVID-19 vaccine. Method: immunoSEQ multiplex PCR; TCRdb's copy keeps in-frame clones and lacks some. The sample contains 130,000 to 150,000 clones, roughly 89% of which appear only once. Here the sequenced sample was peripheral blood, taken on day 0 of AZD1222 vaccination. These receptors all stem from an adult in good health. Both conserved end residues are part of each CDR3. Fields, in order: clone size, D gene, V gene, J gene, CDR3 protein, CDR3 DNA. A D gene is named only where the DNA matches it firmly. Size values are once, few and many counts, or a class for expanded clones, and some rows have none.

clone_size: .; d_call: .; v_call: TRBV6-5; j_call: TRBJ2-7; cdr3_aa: CASSTSWGSYEQYF; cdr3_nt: TGTGCCAGCAGTACCTCTTGGGGAAGCTACGAGCAGTACTTC
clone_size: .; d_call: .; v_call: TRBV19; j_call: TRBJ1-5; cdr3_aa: CASSITHRENQPQHF; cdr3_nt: TGTGCCAGTAGTATAACCCACAGGGAAAATCAGCCCCAGCATTTT
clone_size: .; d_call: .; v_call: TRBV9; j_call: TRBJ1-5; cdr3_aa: CASNLSRLQVESPPIRVNQPQHF; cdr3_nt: TGTGCCAGCAATTTGAGTCGTCTCCAGGTGGAGTCACCTCCAATAAGGGTCAATCAGCCCCAGCATTTT
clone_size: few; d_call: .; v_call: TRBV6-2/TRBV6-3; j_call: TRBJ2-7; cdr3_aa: CASSYSGVSYEQYF; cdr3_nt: TGTGCCAGCAGTTACTCGGGGGTCTCCTACGAGCAGTACTTC
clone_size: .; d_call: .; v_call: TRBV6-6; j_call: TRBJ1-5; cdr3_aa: CASSYNREGSGPQHF; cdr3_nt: TGTGCCAGCAGTTACAACCGCGAGGGGAGCGGGCCCCAGCATTTT
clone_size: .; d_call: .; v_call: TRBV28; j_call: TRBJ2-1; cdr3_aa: CASSLGHLYNEQFF; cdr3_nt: TGTGCCAGCAGTCTCGGACACCTATACAATGAGCAGTTCTTC
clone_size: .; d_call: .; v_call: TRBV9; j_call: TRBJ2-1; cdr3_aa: CASSPSGLWFDEQFF; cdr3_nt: TGTGCCAGCAGCCCTTCCGGACTATGGTTCGATGAGCAGTTCTTC
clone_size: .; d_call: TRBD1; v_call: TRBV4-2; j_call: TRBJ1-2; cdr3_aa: CASSRPGQGVADGYTF; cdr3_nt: TGTGCCAGCAGCCGGCCGGGACAGGGGGTAGCGGATGGCTACACCTTC
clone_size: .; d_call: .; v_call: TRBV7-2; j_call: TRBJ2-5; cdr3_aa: CASSLSRHQETQYF; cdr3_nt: TGTGCCAGCAGCTTATCGCGGCACCAAGAGACCCAGTACTTC
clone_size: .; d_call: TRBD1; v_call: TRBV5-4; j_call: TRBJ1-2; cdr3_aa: CASSRGDRRDYGYTF; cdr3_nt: TGTGCCAGCAGCAGGGGGGACAGGAGGGATTATGGCTACACCTTC
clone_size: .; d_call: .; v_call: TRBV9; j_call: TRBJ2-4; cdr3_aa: CASSGGPGPAKNIQYF; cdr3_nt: TGTGCCAGCAGCGGGGGCCCTGGGCCAGCCAAAAACATTCAGTACTTC
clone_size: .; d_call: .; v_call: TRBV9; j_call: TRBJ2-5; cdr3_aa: CASSVGAGLGETQYF; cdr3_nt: TGTGCCAGCAGCGTAGGCGCAGGGCTGGGAGAGACCCAGTACTTC
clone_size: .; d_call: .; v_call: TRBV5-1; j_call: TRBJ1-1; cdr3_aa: CASSLGRWTEAFF; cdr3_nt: TGCGCCAGCAGTCTGGGGCGATGGACTGAAGCTTTCTTT
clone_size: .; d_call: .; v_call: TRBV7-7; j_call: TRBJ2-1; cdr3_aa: CASSLGRTTLNEQFF; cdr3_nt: TGTGCCAGCAGCTTAGGGAGAACTACCCTCAATGAGCAGTTCTTC
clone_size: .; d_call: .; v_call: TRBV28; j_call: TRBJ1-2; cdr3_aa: CASKDQGFRYGYTF; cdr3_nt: TGTGCCAGCAAGGACCAGGGCTTTCGGTATGGCTACACCTTC
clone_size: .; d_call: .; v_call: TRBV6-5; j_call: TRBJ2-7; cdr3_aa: CASSFRLRSHEQYF; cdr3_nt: TGTGCCAGCAGTTTTCGCCTCCGGAGTCACGAGCAGTACTTC
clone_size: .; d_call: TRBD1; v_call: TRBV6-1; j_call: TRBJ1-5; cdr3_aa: CASSGQGLYQPQHF; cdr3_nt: TGTGCCAGCAGTGGACAGGGCCTATATCAGCCCCAGCATTTT
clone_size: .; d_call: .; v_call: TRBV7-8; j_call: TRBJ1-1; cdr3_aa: CASSLEWPATEAFF; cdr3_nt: TGTGCCAGCAGCTTAGAGTGGCCCGCCACTGAAGCTTTCTTT
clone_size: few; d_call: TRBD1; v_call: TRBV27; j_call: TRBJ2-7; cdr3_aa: CASSLGTGVYEQYF; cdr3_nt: TGTGCCAGCAGTTTAGGGACAGGGGTCTACGAGCAGTACTTC
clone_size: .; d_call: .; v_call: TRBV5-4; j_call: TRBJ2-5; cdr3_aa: CASSSAGYQETQYF; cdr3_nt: TGTGCCAGCAGCTCGGCGGGGTACCAAGAGACCCAGTACTTC
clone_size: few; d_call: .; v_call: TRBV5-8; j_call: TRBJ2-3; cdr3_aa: CASSKRPGATDTQYF; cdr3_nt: TGTGCCAGCAGCAAACGGCCGGGGGCTACAGATACGCAGTATTTT
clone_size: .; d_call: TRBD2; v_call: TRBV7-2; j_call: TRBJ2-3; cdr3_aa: CASSPVSGGPDTQYF; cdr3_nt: TGTGCCAGCAGTCCCGTTAGCGGGGGCCCAGATACGCAGTATTTT
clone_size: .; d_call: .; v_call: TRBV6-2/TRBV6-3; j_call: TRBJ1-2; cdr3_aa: CASSSHTPDSLYGYTF; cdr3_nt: TGTGCCAGCAGTTCCCATACTCCCGACAGTCTCTATGGCTACACCTTC
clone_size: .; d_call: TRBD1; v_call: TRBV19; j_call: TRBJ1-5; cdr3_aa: CASKSTGYSNQPQHF; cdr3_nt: TGTGCCAGTAAGTCGACAGGGTATAGCAATCAGCCCCAGCATTTT
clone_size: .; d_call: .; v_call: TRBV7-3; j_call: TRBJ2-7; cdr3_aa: CASSSGALGEQYF; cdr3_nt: TGTGCCAGCAGCTCTGGAGCTTTAGGAGAGCAGTACTTC
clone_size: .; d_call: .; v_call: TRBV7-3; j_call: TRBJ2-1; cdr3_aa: CASSLMAFGTGSDEQFF; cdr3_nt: TGTGCCAGCAGCTTAATGGCGTTCGGGACCGGGTCGGATGAGCAGTTCTTC
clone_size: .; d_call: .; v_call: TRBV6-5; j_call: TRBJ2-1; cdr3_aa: CASSYSMGYELTEQFF; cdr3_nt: TGTGCCAGCAGTTATTCAATGGGCTACGAGCTCACTGAGCAGTTCTTC
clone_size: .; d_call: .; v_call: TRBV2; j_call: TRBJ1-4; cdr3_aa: CASSVINEKLFF; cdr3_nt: TGTGCCAGCAGCGTGATTAATGAAAAACTGTTTTTT
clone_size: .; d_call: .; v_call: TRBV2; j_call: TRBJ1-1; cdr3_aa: CASGTERNTEAFF; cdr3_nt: TGTGCCAGCGGGACCGAACGAAACACTGAAGCTTTCTTT
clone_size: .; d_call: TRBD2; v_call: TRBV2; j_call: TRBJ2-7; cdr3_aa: CASSDRLAGEQYF; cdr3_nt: TGTGCCAGCAGTGATCGTCTAGCGGGCGAGCAGTACTTC
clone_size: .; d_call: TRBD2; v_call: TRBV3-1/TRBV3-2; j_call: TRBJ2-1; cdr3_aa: CASSQDFTSGPEQFF; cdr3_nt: TGTGCCAGCAGCCAAGATTTTACTAGCGGGCCCGAGCAGTTCTTC
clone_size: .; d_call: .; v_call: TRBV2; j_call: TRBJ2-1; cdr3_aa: CASSELEFPYNEQFF; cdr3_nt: TGTGCCAGCAGTGAGTTGGAGTTTCCCTACAATGAGCAGTTCTTC
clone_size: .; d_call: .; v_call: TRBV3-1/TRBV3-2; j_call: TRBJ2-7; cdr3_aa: CASSQDQGVGQAGRDEQYF; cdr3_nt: TGTGCCAGCAGCCAAGATCAAGGCGTCGGGCAGGCGGGTAGAGACGAGCAGTACTTC
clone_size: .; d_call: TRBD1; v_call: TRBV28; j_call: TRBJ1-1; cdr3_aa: CASSRPTGMNTEAFF; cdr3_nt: TGTGCCAGCAGCCGACCGACAGGGATGAACACTGAAGCTTTCTTT
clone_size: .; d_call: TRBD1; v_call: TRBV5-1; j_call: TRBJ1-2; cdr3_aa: CASSSETGGHGGYTF; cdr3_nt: TGCGCCAGCAGCTCGGAGACAGGGGGTCACGGTGGCTACACCTTC
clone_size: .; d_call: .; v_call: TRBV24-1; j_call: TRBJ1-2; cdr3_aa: CATSDPDSVYGYTF; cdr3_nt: TGTGCCACCAGTGATCCAGACTCAGTCTATGGCTACACCTTC
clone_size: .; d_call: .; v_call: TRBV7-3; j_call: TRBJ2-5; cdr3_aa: CASSLSAFQETQYF; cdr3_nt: TGTGCCAGCAGCTTGTCGGCGTTCCAAGAGACCCAGTACTTC
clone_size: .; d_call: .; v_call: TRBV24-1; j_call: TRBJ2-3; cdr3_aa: CATSGAPEGSDTQYF; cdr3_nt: TGTGCCACCTCGGGCGCGCCCGAGGGTTCGGATACGCAGTATTTT
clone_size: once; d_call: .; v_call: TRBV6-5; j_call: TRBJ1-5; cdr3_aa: CASESGGNQPQHF; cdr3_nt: TGTGCCAGCGAGTCAGGGGGCAATCAGCCCCAGCATTTT
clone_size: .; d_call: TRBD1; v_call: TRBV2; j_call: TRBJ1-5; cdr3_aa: CASSPRTGFNQPQHF; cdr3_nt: TGTGCCAGCAGTCCCCGGACAGGATTCAATCAGCCCCAGCATTTT
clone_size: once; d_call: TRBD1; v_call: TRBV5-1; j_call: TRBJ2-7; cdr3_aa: CASSLFGQGYEQYF; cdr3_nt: TGCGCCAGCAGCTTGTTTGGACAGGGGTACGAGCAGTACTTC
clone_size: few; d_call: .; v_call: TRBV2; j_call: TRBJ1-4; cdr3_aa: CASSDGGSGWFEKLFF; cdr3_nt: TGTGCCAGCAGTGACGGGGGGTCGGGCTGGTTTGAAAAACTGTTTTTT
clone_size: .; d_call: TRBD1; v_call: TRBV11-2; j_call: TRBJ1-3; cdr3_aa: CASSPGQGGNTIYF; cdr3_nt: TGTGCCAGCAGCCCGGGACAGGGTGGAAACACCATATATTTT
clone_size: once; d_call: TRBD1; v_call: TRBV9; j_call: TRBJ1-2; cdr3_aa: CASSEGKGAGTNYGYTF; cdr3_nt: TGTGCCAGCAGCGAGGGGAAGGGGGCAGGTACTAACTATGGCTACACCTTC
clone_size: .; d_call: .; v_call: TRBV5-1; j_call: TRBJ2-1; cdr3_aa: CASSLDQYNEQFF; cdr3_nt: TGCGCCAGCAGCTTGGACCAGTACAATGAGCAGTTCTTC
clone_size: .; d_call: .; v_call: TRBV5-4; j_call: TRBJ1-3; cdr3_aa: CASSPDRNSGNTIYF; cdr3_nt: TGTGCCAGCAGCCCGGACAGAAACTCTGGAAACACCATATATTTT
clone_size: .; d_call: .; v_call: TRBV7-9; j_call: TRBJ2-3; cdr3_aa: CASSSPVVGTDGTDTQYF; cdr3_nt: TGTGCCAGCAGCTCCCCAGTCGTCGGGACGGATGGTACAGATACGCAGTATTTT
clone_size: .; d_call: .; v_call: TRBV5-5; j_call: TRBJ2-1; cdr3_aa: CASSGKDEQFF; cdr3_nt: TGTGCCAGCAGCGGAAAAGATGAGCAGTTCTTC
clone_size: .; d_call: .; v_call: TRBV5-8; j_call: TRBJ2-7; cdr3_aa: CASTRPEAVSYF; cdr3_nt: TGTGCCAGCACCCGACCGGAGGCGGTTTCGTACTTC
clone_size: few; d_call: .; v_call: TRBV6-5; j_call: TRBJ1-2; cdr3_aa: CASTPRTRGYTF; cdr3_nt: TGTGCCAGCACCCCCCGGACTCGCGGCTACACCTTC
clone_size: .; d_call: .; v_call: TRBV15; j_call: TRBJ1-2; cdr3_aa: CATSVRGYGYTF; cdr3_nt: TGTGCCACCAGCGTTCGAGGCTATGGCTACACCTTC
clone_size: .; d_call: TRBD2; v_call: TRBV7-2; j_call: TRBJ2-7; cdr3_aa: CASSLSAGGFYEQYF; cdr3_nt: TGTGCCAGCAGCTTAAGTGCGGGGGGGTTTTACGAGCAGTACTTC